The next 5 T cell receptor beta chains were all read from a single sample in a study of T-cell memory formation after mild COVID-19. Using its own MiXCR run on the 5' RACE reads, TCRdb lists one record per CDR3 protein. The data contain about 27,000 distinct CDR3 sequences, approximately 16% of them singletons. Sequencing input: PBMCs or a T cell subset sorted from them (not recorded which). The receptor set was obtained from an adult who had mild COVID-19 (a few samples of this study predate the infection). Cell type and time point are not known.

Many counts were recorded for this clonotype. In nucleotides, the CDR3 is TGTGCCAGCAGCCGTAAGGGGAACACCGGGGAGCTGTTTTTT. As protein: CASSRKGNTGELFF. This chain joins TRBV11-1 and TRBJ2-2; D ambiguous. The CDR3 length is 14 residues. Trimming shortened V by 5 bases and J by 1 base, and 8 bases separated the two germline ends. Germline V gives CDR1 SGHAT, CDR2 FQDESV (reference sequence). The full variable domain, in which reference TRBV11-1 and TRBJ2-2 provide the parts outside the CDR3, is EAEVAQSPRYKITEKSQAVAFWCDPISGHATLYWYRQILGQGPELLVQFQDESVVDDSQLPKDRFSAERLKGVDSTLKIQPAELGDSAMYLCASSRKGNTGELFFGEGSRLTVL.

This clonotype occurred a few times. The chain joins TRBV18 to TRBJ2-3; 7 bases fit TRBD1. The CDR3 totals 14 residues. Germline V gives CDR1 KGHSH, CDR2 LQKENI. The V segment lost 4 bases and the J segment 2 bases; nucleotides outside the gene matches: 3. The CDR3 protein is CASSLQGTTDTQYF. The CDR3, as DNA: TGTGCCAGCTCACTACAGGGGACCACAGATACGCAGTATTTT.

There are many counts of this clonotype. The chain links TRBV7-2 to TRBJ2-1; TRBD2 aligns across 14 bases. This CDR3 spans 17 amino acids. Losses at the gene ends were 6 bases for V and 13 bases for J; bases not matched to a gene: 17. Looked up from germline, CDR1 is SGHTA and CDR2 is FQGNSA. The CDR3 DNA sequence: TGTGCCAGCAGTCACCTTTTTTCCGGGACTAGCGGGAGTTTACAGTTCTTC. The encoded protein is CASSHLFSGTSGSLQFF. Looking up the rest from reference TRBV7-2 and TRBJ2-1 gives the full variable domain: GAGVSQSPSNKVTEKGKDVELRCDPISGHTALYWYRQSLGQGLEFLIYFQGNSAPDKSGLPSDRFSAERTGGSVSTLTIQRTQQEDSAVYLCASSHLFSGTSGSLQFFGPGTRLTVL.

This clonotype was recorded at least ten times. This chain links TRBV25-1 with TRBJ2-6; 9 positions agree with TRBD1. From germline, CDR1 is MGHDK and CDR2 SYGVNS. The CDR3 spans 19 residues. The V segment lost 4 bases and the J segment 1 base; nucleotides outside the gene matches: 11. This CDR3 reads CASSAQPGQGLSGANVLTF. The CDR3 DNA follows: TGTGCCAGCAGTGCTCAACCGGGACAGGGTCTATCTGGGGCCAACGTCCTGACTTTC. Combining the CDR3 with reference TRBV25-1 and TRBJ2-6 gives the whole variable domain EADIYQTPRYLVIGTGKKITLECSQTMGHDKMYWYQQDPGMELHLIHYSYGVNSTEKGDLSSESTVSRIRTEHFPLTLESARPSHTSQYLCASSAQPGQGLSGANVLTFGAGSRLTVL.

This chain uses TRBV24-1 with TRBJ2-3; D gene uncertain. V lost 9 bases, J lost 2 bases, and 11 bases lay in between. The CDR3 consists of 13 residues. In germline, CDR1 is KGHDR, CDR2 SFDVKD. CDR3 protein: CATSALDTDTQYF. The DNA for the CDR3 is TGTGCCACCTCAGCCCTCGACACAGATACGCAGTATTTT.